The 10 T cell receptor beta chains reported below all come from one sample, sequenced in a study of identical twins. TCRdb redid the calling of the 5' RACE reads with MiXCR, one entry per CDR3 protein. The data contain over 200,000 distinct CDR3 sequences, roughly a tenth of them singletons. The sequenced material came from memory T cells sorted from blood. These receptors all stem from a man aged 45 to 65 in good health.

This clonotype was picked up one time. This chain links TRBV4-3 with TRBJ2-1; 9 bases align to TRBD1. The CDR3 sequence is 17 residues long. The V and J ends lost 3 bases and 9 bases, in that order; junction bases with no gene match: 15. Germline CDR1 and CDR2: LGHNA and YSLEER. The chain's CDR3 is CASSQETQGAAAGEQFF. DNA for the CDR3: TGCGCCAGCAGCCAGGAAACACAGGGGGCGGCGGCGGGTGAGCAGTTCTTC.

This clonotype has ten or more counts. The rearrangement links TRBV2 to TRBJ2-5; possibly TRBD1 or TRBD2 for D (5 bases each). Germline CDR1 reads SNHLY; CDR2 reads FYNNEI. The CDR3 is 15 residues long. Deletions cut 4 bases from V and 5 bases from J, with 17 bases between. CDR3 nucleotides: TGTGCCAGCAGTGGGGACCTCATAAGGACGGAGACCCAGTACTTC. This encodes CASSGDLIRTETQYF.

The chain uses TRBV7-3 and TRBJ2-1; 8 positions agree with TRBD2. Trimming took 4 bases from V and 3 from J; bases not matched to a gene: 11. Germline V gene lookup returns CDR1 SGHTA and CDR2 FQGTGA. The CDR3 contains 17 residues. The DNA of the CDR3 is TGTGCCAGCAGCTCAAGCCCCAGCGGGGGATTCTACAATGAGCAGTTCTTC. Encoded protein: CASSSSPSGGFYNEQFF.

This clonotype has ten or more counts. CDR3 loop: CAISEQETQYF. The CDR3, as DNA: TGTGCCATCAGTGAACAAGAGACCCAGTACTTC. V and J are TRBV10-3 and TRBJ2-5; D remains unclear. Germline lookup yields CDR1 ENHRY and CDR2 SYGVKD. The CDR3 extends over 11 amino acids. Trimming took off 3 bases at V and 2 bases at J, with 1 base between the two ends.

There are many counts of this clonotype. The chain recombines TRBV4-2 with TRBJ2-1; unclear D gene. The CDR3 loop spans 13 amino acids. Germline lookup yields CDR1 LGHNA and CDR2 YNFKEQ. V was cut by 0 bases and J by 3 bases, with 3 bases left in between. As DNA, the CDR3 is TGTGCCAGCAGCCAAGACGACTACAATGAGCAGTTCTTC. The encoded protein is CASSQDDYNEQFF.

This clonotype was counted at least ten times. This rearrangement joins TRBV12-3 or TRBV12-4 to TRBJ1-1; tentative D call: TRBD1 (5 bases). The CDR3 has 14 residues. Between the trimmed V and J ends, which lost 5 bases and 1 base, there was a span of 11 bases. Written as DNA, the CDR3 is TGTGCCAGCAGTCAAGACAGCGCGAACACTGAAGCTTTCTTT. Translating gives CASSQDSANTEAFF.

The J gene is TRBJ1-6, the V gene TRBV3-1; D is unclear. There are 16 residues in the CDR3. Germline V lookup: CDR1 LGHDT, CDR2 YNNKEL (reference sequence). The germline V and J ends were trimmed by 0 bases and 5 bases, with 11 bases remaining between them. CDR3 loop: CASSQDRSLNNSPLHF. The CDR3 DNA is TGTGCCAGCAGCCAAGATCGGTCGCTTAATAATTCACCCCTCCACTTT.

This clonotype has only one observation. The V call is TRBV10-3, the J call TRBJ1-6; D gene unclear. V dropped 3 bases and J dropped 6 bases, with 6 bases sitting between them. The CDR3 is made up of 13 amino acids. The germline V gene encodes CDR1 ENHRY and CDR2 SYGVKD. CDR3 in DNA: TGTGCCATCAGTGAAGATTCTAATTCACCCCTCCACTTT. Residues: CAISEDSNSPLHF.

This clonotype was picked up many times. The chain has TRBV21-1 and TRBJ2-3; TRBD2 is the table's D call and was not checked against the DNA. TRBV21-1 is termed a pseudogene. The CDR3 spans 22 residues. CDR3 amino acids: CASSQTSGVIFSSLRVTDTQYF. The CDR3 nucleotides read TGTGCCAGCTCCCAGACTAGCGGGGTGATTTTTTCTAGTTTACGGGTCACAGATACGCAGTATTTT.

The sample holds a few counts of this clonotype. This chain links TRBV7-8 with TRBJ1-5; a possible D gene is TRBD1 (6 bases). CDR3 length equals 17 residues. Trimming stripped 3 bases from V and 2 bases from J, with 17 bases between. Germline loops: CDR1 SGHVS, CDR2 FQNEAQ. CDR3 nucleotide sequence: TGTGCCAGCAGCTTGCGATGGGAGACAGGCCGCAATCAGCCCCAGCATTTT. Amino acid sequence: CASSLRWETGRNQPQHF. Drawing the rest from reference TRBV7-8 and TRBJ1-5, the complete variable domain is GAGVSQSPRYKVAKRGQDVALRCDPISGHVSLFWYQQALGQGPEFLTYFQNEAQLDKSGLPSDRFFAERPEGSVSTLKIQRTQQEDSAVYLCASSLRWETGRNQPQHFGDGTRLSIL.